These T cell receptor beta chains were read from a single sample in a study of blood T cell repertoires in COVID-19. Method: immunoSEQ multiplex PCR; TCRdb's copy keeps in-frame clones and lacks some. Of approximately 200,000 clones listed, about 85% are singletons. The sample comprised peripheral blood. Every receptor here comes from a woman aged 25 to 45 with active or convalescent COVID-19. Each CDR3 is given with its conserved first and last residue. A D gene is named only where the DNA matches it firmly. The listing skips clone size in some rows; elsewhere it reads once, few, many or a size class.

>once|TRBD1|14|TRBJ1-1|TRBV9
CASSEGTANTEAFF
TGTGCCAGCAGCGAGGGGACAGCTAACACTGAAGCTTTCTTT
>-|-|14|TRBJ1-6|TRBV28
CASSFWRSNSPLHF
TGTGCCAGCAGTTTTTGGCGGAGTAATTCACCCCTCCACTTT
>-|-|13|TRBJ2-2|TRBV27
CASSYINTGELFF
TGTGCCAGCAGTTACATAAACACCGGGGAGCTGTTTTTT
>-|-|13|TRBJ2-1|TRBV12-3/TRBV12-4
CASSLLGLDEQFF
TGTGCCAGCAGTTTACTTGGGCTCGATGAGCAGTTCTTC
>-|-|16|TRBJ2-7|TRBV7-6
CASILSTDTSSYEQYF
TGTGCCAGCATCTTAAGTACGGACACGAGCTCCTACGAGCAGTACTTC
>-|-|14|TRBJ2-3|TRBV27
CASSLLTATDTQYF
TGTGCCAGCAGTTTATTGACAGCCACAGATACGCAGTATTTT
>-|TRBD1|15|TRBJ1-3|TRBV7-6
CASSSGQGFGNTIYF
TGTGCCAGCAGCTCGGGACAGGGGTTTGGAAACACCATATATTTT
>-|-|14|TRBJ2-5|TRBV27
CASRLGPLTETQYF
TGTGCCAGCAGACTAGGCCCGCTTACGGAGACCCAGTACTTC
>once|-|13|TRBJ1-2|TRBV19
CASTPPRANGYTF
TGTGCCAGTACCCCTCCCAGGGCGAATGGCTACACCTTC
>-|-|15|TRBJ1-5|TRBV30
CAWSIGWQGNQPQHF
TGTGCCTGGAGCATAGGGTGGCAGGGGAATCAGCCCCAGCATTTT
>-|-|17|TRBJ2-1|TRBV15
CATSRDRRASVYNEQFF
TGTGCCACCAGCAGAGATCGGCGGGCTAGCGTGTACAATGAGCAGTTCTTC
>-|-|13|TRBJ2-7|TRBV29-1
CSVQDWRSYEQYF
TGCAGCGTCCAGGACTGGCGCTCCTACGAGCAGTACTTC
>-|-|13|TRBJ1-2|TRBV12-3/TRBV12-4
CASSLTGEYGYTF
TGTGCCAGCAGTTTGACAGGCGAATATGGCTACACCTTC
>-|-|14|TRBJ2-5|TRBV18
CASSPRNSQETQYF
TGTGCCAGCTCACCACGTAACAGCCAAGAGACCCAGTACTTC
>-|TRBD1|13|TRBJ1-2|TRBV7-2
CASSPGQGSGYTF
TGTGCCAGCAGCCCCGGACAGGGGAGCGGCTACACCTTC
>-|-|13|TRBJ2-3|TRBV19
CASSVPGVDTQYF
TGTGCCAGTAGTGTCCCTGGAGTAGATACGCAGTATTTT
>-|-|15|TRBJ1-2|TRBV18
CASSPWGESNYGYTF
TGTGCCAGCTCACCTTGGGGGGAATCTAACTATGGCTACACCTTC
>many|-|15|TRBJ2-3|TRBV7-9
CASSSEGPDWDTQYF
TGTGCCAGCAGCTCTGAGGGCCCCGATTGGGATACGCAGTATTTT
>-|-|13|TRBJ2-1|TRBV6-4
CASSYDSYNEQFF
TGTGCCAGCAGTTATGACAGTTACAATGAGCAGTTCTTC
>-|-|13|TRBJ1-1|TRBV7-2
CASRDSLNTEAFF
TGTGCCAGCAGGGACAGCCTGAACACTGAAGCTTTCTTT
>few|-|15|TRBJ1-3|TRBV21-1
CASPHGKWIGDTIYF
TGTGCCAGCCCACACGGGAAATGGATTGGGGACACCATATATTTT
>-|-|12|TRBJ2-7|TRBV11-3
CASSLPGYEQYF
TGTGCCAGCAGCCTACCGGGCTACGAGCAGTACTTC
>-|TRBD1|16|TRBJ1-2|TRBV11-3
CASSLPTGGCNYGYTF
TGTGCCAGCAGCTTACCGACAGGGGGATGTAACTATGGCTACACCTTC
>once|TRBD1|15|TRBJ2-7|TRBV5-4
CASGPGTGAAYEQYF
TGTGCCAGCGGCCCTGGGACAGGGGCGGCCTACGAGCAGTACTTC
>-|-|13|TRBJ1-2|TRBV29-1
CSVDPGFVLGYTF
TGCAGCGTTGATCCGGGGTTTGTTCTTGGCTACACCTTC
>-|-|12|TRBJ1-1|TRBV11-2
CASSQRDSEAFF
TGTGCCAGCAGCCAACGGGACTCTGAGGCTTTCTTT
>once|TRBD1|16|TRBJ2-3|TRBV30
CAWPAPDRASTDTQYF
TGTGCCTGGCCCGCCCCGGACAGGGCTAGCACAGATACGCAGTATTTT
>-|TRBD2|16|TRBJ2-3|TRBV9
CASSPPGGQQTDTQYF
TGTGCCAGCAGCCCTCCGGGGGGGCAGCAAACAGATACGCAGTATTTT
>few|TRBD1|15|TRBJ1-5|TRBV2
CASSLDRGLNQPQHF
TGTGCCAGCAGTCTGGACAGGGGGCTCAATCAGCCCCAGCATTTT
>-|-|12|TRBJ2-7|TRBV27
CASSPNYYEQYF
TGTGCCAGCAGTCCAAACTACTACGAGCAGTACTTC
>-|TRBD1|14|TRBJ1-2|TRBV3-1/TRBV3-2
CASSQVTGAEGYTF
TGTGCCAGCAGCCAAGTGACAGGGGCAGAGGGCTACACCTTC
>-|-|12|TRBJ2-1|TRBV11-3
CASSLVQNEQFF
TGTGCCAGCAGCTTAGTTCAGAATGAGCAGTTCTTC
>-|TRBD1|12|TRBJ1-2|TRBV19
CASTGTGAGYTF
TGTGCCAGTACCGGGACAGGGGCGGGCTACACCTTC
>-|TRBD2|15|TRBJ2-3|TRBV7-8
CASSLVRGGSDTQYF
TGTGCCAGCAGCTTAGTCCGGGGAGGGTCAGATACGCAGTATTTT
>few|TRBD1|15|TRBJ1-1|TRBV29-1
CSVVGTGGANTEAFF
TGCAGCGTCGTGGGGACAGGGGGCGCGAACACTGAAGCTTTCTTT
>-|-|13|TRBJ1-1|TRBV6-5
CASFPGLNTEAFF
TGTGCCAGCTTCCCAGGGCTGAACACTGAAGCTTTCTTT
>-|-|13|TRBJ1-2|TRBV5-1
CASSLTSNYGYTF
TGCGCCAGCAGCTTGACTTCTAACTATGGCTACACCTTC
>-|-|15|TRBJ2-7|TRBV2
CASNSGAGLTYEQYF
TGTGCCAGCAACTCAGGGGCCGGGCTAACCTACGAGCAGTACTTC